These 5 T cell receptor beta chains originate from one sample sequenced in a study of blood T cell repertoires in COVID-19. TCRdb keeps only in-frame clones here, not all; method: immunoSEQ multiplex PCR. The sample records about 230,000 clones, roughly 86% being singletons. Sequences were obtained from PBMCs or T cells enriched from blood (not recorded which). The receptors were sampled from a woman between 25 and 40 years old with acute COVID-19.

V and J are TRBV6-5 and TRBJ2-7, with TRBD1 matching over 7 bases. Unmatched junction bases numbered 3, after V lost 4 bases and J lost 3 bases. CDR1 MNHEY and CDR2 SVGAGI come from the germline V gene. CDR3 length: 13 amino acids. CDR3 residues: CASSSSGGYEQYF. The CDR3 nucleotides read TGTGCCAGCAGTTCGTCAGGGGGCTACGAGCAGTACTTC.

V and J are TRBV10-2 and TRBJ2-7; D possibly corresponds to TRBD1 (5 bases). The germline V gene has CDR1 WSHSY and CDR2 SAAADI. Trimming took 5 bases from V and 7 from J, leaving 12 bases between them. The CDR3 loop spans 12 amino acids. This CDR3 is CASSLVGREQYF. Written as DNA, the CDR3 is TGCGCCAGCAGTTTAGTGGGGCGGGAGCAGTACTTC.

The chain's CDR3 is CASSLTEYGYTF. The CDR3 DNA reads as TGTGCCAGCAGTTTAACCGAGTATGGCTACACCTTC. The genes are TRBV28 and TRBJ1-2; no definite D call. Germline CDR1 reads MDHEN; CDR2 reads SYDVKM. Deletions cut 2 bases from V and 5 bases from J, with 6 bases between. The CDR3 is 12 residues long.

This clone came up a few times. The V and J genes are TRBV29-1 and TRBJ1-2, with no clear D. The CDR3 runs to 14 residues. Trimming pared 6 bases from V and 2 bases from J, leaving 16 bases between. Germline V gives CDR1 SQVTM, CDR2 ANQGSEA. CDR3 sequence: CSVLINTLNYGYTF. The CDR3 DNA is TGCAGCGTCCTTATAAATACTCTGAACTATGGCTACACCTTC.

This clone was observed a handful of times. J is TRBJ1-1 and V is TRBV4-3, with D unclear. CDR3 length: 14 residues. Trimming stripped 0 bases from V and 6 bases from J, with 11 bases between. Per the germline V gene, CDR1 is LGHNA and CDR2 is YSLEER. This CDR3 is CASSQEDNGSEAFF. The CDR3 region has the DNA TGCGCCAGCAGCCAAGAGGATAACGGGTCTGAAGCTTTCTTT.